This T cell receptor beta chain is from a study of T-cell memory formation after mild COVID-19. Overall study findings and caveats: Whether second-wave clones peaking at day 37 were SARS-CoV-2 specific went unconfirmed.

TCRdb reanalysed the 5' RACE reads using MiXCR and keeps one entry per CDR3 protein. Of under 450,000 distinct CDR3 sequences listed, less than 25% are singletons. Of note for this clonotype: Antigen unknown.

The clonotype comes from an adult woman who had mild COVID-19 (a few samples of this study predate the infection). Cell type and time point are not known. Sequences were obtained from PBMCs or a T cell subset sorted from them (not recorded which).

This chain's CDR3 is CASSPLAGFTEAFF. The CDR3 nucleotides are TGTGCCAGCAGCCCCCTTGCGGGGTTCACTGAAGCTTTCTTT. The chain is built from TRBV7-2 and TRBJ1-1; D is unresolved. The CDR3 extends over 14 amino acids. CDR1 is SGHTA and CDR2 is FQGNSA in the germline V gene. The V end was cut by 5 bases, the J end by 4 bases, with 14 bases between.